This T cell receptor (beta chain) was identified during a study of shared clonotypes between healthy human individuals. CDR1 is MNHNS and CDR2 is SASEGT in the germline V gene. Trimming took off 3 bases at V and 4 bases at J, with 12 bases between the two ends. The CDR3 covers 14 residues. In the original workflow: There were no quality scores in the junction-only immunoSEQ sequences, so filtering differed. The table came from immunoSEQ multiplex PCR; TCRdb's copy has only in-frame clones and leaves some out. V, J and clone size reflect that table, while D and trimming were determined from the DNA. The sample shows more than 150,000 clones, about 66% of them seen only once.

The chain joins TRBV6-1 to TRBJ1-2, with a weak D call TRBD1 (6 bases). Specimen: memory CD4+ T cells sorted from blood. Sample subset: CD45RA-negative fraction. This TCR derives from a man between 25 and 39 years old in good health. The CDR3 reads CASSEAGARYGYTF. In nucleotides, the CDR3 is TGTGCCAGCAGTGAGGCAGGGGCTCGCTATGGCTACACCTTC.